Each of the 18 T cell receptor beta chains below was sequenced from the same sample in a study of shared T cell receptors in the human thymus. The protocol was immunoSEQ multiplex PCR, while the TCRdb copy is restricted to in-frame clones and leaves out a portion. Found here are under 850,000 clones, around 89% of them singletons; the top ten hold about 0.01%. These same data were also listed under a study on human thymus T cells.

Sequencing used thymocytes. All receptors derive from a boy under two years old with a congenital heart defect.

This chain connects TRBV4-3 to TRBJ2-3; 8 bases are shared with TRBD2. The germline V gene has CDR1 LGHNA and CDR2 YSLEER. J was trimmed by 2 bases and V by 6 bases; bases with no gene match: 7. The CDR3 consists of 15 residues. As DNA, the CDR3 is TGCGCCAGCAGGCAGCGGGAGAGTTCCACAGATACGCAGTATTTT. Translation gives CASRQRESSTDTQYF.

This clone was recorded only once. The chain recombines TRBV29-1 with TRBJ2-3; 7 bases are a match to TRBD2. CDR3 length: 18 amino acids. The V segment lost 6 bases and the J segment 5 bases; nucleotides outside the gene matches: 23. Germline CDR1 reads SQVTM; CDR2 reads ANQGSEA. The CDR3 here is CSVASGEKGGRPVDTQYF. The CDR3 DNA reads TGCAGCGTCGCCTCAGGAGAGAAGGGCGGGAGACCGGTAGATACGCAGTATTTT.

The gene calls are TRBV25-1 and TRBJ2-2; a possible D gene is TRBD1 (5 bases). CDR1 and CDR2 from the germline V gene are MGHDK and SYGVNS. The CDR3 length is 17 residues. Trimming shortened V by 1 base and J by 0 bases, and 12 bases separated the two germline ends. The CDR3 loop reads CASSEFGGHSNTGELFF. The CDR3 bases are TGTGCCAGCAGTGAATTTGGTGGACACTCGAACACCGGGGAGCTGTTTTTT.

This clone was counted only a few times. CDR3 DNA sequence: TGTGCCAGCAGCTTAGATCGCCCCAGGCAACTCTACTTC. Translating gives CASSLDRPRQLYF. V gene TRBV11-2 combines with J gene TRBJ2-7, with D uncertain. This CDR3 is built from 13 residues. Deletions cut 0 bases from V and 13 bases from J, with 16 bases between. Germline CDR1 reads SGHAT; CDR2 reads FQNNGV.

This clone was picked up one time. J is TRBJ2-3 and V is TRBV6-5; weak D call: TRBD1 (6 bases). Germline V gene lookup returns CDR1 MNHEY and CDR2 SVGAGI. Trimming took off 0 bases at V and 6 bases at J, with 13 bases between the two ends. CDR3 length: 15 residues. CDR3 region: CASSYSNRAGDTQYF. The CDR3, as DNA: TGTGCCAGCAGTTACTCGAACAGGGCCGGGGATACGCAGTATTTT.

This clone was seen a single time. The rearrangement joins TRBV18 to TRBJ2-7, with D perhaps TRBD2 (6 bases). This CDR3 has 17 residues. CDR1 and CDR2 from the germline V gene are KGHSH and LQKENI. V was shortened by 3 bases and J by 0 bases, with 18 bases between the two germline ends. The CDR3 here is CASSPSSFRRGSYEQYF. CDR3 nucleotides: TGTGCCAGCTCACCTTCTTCGTTCCGGAGGGGCTCCTACGAGCAGTACTTC.

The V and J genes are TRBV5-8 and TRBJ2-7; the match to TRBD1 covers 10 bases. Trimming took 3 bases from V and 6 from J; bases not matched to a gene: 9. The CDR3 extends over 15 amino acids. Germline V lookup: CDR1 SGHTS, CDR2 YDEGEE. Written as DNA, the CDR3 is TGTGCCAGCAGCTACGGGACAGGGGCGCGCATCGAGCAGTACTTC. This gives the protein CASSYGTGARIEQYF.

The chain's CDR3 is CASSQEGNSVSYEQYF. The CDR3 DNA sequence: TGCGCCAGCAGCCAAGAAGGAAATAGCGTGTCCTACGAGCAGTACTTC. The chain uses TRBV4-3 and TRBJ2-7; D is perhaps TRBD2 (5 bases). This CDR3 spans 16 amino acids. V lost 0 bases, J lost 1 base, and 13 bases lay in between. Germline CDR1 is LGHNA and CDR2 is YSLEER.

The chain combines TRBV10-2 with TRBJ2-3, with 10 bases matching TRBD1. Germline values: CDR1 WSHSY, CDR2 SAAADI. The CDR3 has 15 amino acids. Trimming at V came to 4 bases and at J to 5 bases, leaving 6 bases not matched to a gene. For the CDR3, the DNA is TGCGCCAGCAGTGCGGGACAGGGGAATTTAGATACGCAGTATTTT. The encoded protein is CASSAGQGNLDTQYF.

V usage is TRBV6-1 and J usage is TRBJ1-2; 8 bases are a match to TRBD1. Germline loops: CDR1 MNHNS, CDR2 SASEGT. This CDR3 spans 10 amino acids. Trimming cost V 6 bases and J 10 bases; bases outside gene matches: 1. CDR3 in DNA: TGTGCCAGCAGGGGACAGGCCTACACCTTC. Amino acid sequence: CASRGQAYTF.

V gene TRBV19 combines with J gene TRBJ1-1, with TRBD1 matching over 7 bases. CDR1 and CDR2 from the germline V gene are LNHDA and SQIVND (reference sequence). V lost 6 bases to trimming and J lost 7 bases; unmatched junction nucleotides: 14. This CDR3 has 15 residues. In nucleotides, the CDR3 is TGTGCCAGTAGCAGGGGGGTGGAGGGGTACGGTGAAGCTTTCTTT. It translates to CASSRGVEGYGEAFF.

The CDR3 nucleotides read TGTGCCAGCAGCTTAGGGGGCAGTGGGGACTATGGCTACACCTTC. Its protein product is CASSLGGSGDYGYTF. V usage is TRBV7-6 and J usage is TRBJ1-2, with D perhaps TRBD1 (5 bases). The CDR3 has 15 amino acids. Trimming left V 1 base short and J 3 bases short, with 12 bases between. Germline CDR1 is SGHVS and CDR2 is FNYEAQ.

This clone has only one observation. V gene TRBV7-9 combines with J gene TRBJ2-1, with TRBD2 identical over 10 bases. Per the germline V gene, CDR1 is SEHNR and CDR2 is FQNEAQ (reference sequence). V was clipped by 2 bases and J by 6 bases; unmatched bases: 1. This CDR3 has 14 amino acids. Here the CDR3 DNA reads TGTGCCAGCAGCTTAAGGACTAGCGGCAATGAGCAGTTCTTC. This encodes CASSLRTSGNEQFF. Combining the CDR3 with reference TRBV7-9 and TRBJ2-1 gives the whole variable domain DTGVSQNPRHKITKRGQNVTFRCDPISEHNRLYWYRQTLGQGPEFLTYFQNEAQLEKSRLLSDRFSAERPKGSFSTLEIQRTEQGDSAMYLCASSLRTSGNEQFFGPGTRLTVL.

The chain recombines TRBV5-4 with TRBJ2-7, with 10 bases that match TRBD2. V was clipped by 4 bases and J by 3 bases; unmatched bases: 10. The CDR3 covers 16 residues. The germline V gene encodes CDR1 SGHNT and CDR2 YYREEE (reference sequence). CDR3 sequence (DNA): TGTGCCAGCAGCGAGAGACTAGCGGGCCGACTCTACGAGCAGTACTTC. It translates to CASSERLAGRLYEQYF.

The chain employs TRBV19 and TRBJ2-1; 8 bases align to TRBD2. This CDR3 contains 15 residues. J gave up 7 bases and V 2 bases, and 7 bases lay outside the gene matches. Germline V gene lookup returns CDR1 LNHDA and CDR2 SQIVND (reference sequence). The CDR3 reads CASSIQAGVVNEQFF. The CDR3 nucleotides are TGTGCCAGTAGTATACAAGCGGGAGTTGTTAATGAGCAGTTCTTC.

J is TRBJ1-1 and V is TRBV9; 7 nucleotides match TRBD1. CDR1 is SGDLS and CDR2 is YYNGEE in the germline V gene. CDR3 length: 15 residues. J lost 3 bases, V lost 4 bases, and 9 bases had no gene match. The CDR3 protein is CASSPHRGRDTEAFF. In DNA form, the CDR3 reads TGTGCCAGCAGCCCCCACAGGGGTAGGGACACTGAAGCTTTCTTT. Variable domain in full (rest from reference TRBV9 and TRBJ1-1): DSGVTQTPKHLITATGQRVTLRCSPRSGDLSVYWYQQSLDQGLQFLIQYYNGEERAKGNILERFSAQQFPDLHSELNLSSLELGDSALYFCASSPHRGRDTEAFFGQGTRLTVV.

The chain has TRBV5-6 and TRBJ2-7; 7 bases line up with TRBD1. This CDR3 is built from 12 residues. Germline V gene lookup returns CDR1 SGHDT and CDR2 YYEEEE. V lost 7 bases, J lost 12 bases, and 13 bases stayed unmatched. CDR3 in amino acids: CASHLGGGRRYF. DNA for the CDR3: TGTGCCAGCCACCTAGGGGGCGGACGGCGGTACTTC.

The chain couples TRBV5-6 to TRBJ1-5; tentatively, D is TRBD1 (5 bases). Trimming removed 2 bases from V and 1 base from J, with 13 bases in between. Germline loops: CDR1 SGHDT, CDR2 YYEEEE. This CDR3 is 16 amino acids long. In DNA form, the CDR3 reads TGTGCCAGCAGCTTACAAGGGGCGAGGAGCAATCAGCCCCAGCATTTT. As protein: CASSLQGARSNQPQHF.